This is a list of T cell receptor beta chains from one sample in a study of CD8 T cells in Susac syndrome. Each CDR3 protein gets one entry after TCRdb re-called the immunoSEQ multiplex PCR reads with MiXCR. The sample lists 150,000 to 190,000 distinct CDR3 sequences; less than 97% were seen once. Input material: CD8+ T cells from PBMCs. These TCRs come from a human donor with multiple sclerosis. Each CDR3 is given with its conserved first and last residue. Fields, in order: D gene, J gene, V gene, clone size, CDR3 protein, CDR3 DNA. D genes are given only for firm matches. Clone size is stated in some rows and not others, as once, few, many or a class when expanded.

-,TRBJ1-1,TRBV7-6,-,CASSLGLGISEAFF,TGTGCCAGCAGCTTGGGACTGGGCATATCCGAAGCTTTCTTT
-,TRBJ2-3,TRBV3-1,-,CASSQDGGGTDTQYF,TGTGCCAGCAGCCAAGATGGGGGTGGCACAGATACGCAGTATTTT
-,TRBJ1-5,TRBV6-1,-,CASRGGYSNQPQHF,TGTGCCAGCCGCGGCGGTTATAGCAATCAGCCCCAGCATTTT
-,TRBJ2-3,TRBV29-1,-,CSVDGGFADTQYF,TGCAGCGTCGACGGGGGTTTTGCAGATACGCAGTATTTT
-,TRBJ1-2,TRBV25-1,-,CASSEFGQLYGYTF,TGTGCCAGCAGTGAATTTGGGCAGCTCTATGGCTACACCTTC
TRBD1,TRBJ1-1,TRBV9,once,CASSTRTGTEAFF,TGTGCCAGCAGCACCCGGACAGGCACTGAAGCTTTCTTT
-,TRBJ1-5,TRBV12-3/TRBV12-4,-,CASRASNQPQHF,TGTGCCAGCAGAGCTAGCAATCAGCCCCAGCATTTT
TRBD2,TRBJ2-5,TRBV20-1,-,CSARAQRGEETQYF,TGCAGTGCTAGAGCTCAGCGGGGGGAAGAGACCCAGTACTTC
-,TRBJ1-2,TRBV13,-,CASSLEQIYGYTF,TGTGCCAGCAGCTTAGAACAGATCTATGGCTACACCTTC
TRBD2,TRBJ2-1,TRBV3-1,-,CASSTSGGDTSYNEQFF,TGTGCCAGCAGCACTAGCGGGGGAGACACCTCCTACAATGAGCAGTTCTTC
-,TRBJ1-6,TRBV29-1,-,CSVDGLPSDSPLHF,TGCAGCGTTGACGGGCTCCCCTCTGATTCACCCCTCCACTTT
-,TRBJ2-3,TRBV6-2/TRBV6-3,-,CASGPYGTQYF,TGTGCCAGCGGGCCTTACGGTACGCAGTATTTT
-,TRBJ1-2,TRBV27,-,CASSLSLAYSAYGYTF,TGTGCCAGCAGTTTATCGTTGGCGTACTCGGCGTATGGCTACACCTTC
-,TRBJ2-2,TRBV20-1,-,CSARVRDRSTGELFF,TGCAGTGCTAGAGTCAGAGACAGATCCACCGGGGAGCTGTTTTTT
-,TRBJ1-6,TRBV7-9,-,CASSLSLDSSYNSPLHF,TGTGCCAGCAGCTTAAGTCTGGATAGCTCCTATAATTCACCCCTCCACTTT
-,TRBJ1-1,TRBV19,-,CAVSGNTEAFF,TGTGCCGTAAGCGGGAACACTGAAGCTTTCTTT
-,TRBJ2-1,TRBV12-3/TRBV12-4,-,CASTLDSSSYNEQFF,TGTGCCAGCACCCTCGACTCCAGCTCCTACAATGAGCAGTTCTTC
-,TRBJ1-2,TRBV29-1,-,CSVVQGPYGYTF,TGCAGCGTTGTTCAGGGGCCCTATGGCTACACCTTC
-,TRBJ1-6,TRBV5-6,-,CASSFVQDSPLHF,TGTGCCAGCAGCTTTGTCCAGGATTCACCCCTCCACTTT
TRBD1,TRBJ2-1,TRBV29-1,once,CSGTGARSYNEQFF,TGCAGCGGTACAGGGGCCCGCTCCTACAATGAGCAGTTCTTC
-,TRBJ2-3,TRBV12-3/TRBV12-4,-,CASTLEVDTQYF,TGTGCCAGCACCCTGGAGGTAGATACGCAGTATTTT
-,TRBJ2-1,TRBV6-5,once,CASSYSGQLNEQFF,TGTGCCAGCAGTTACTCAGGCCAGTTAAATGAGCAGTTCTTC
-,TRBJ1-1,TRBV5-8,once,CALRVGEAFF,TGTGCCCTACGGGTCGGTGAAGCTTTCTTT
TRBD2,TRBJ2-3,TRBV9,-,CASSPGTSDYTDTQYF,TGTGCCAGCAGCCCCGGGACTAGCGATTACACAGATACGCAGTATTTT
TRBD1,TRBJ2-7,TRBV6-5,once,CASSYSYTGTAPREQYF,TGTGCCAGCAGTTACTCCTACACGGGGACAGCACCGCGGGAGCAGTACTTC
-,TRBJ2-1,TRBV7-9,-,CASSPGVGDNEQFF,TGTGCCAGCAGCCCGGGAGTGGGGGATAATGAGCAGTTCTTC
-,TRBJ1-2,TRBV30,-,CAWSPGDYGYTF,TGTGCCTGGAGTCCAGGGGACTATGGCTACACCTTC
TRBD1,TRBJ1-1,TRBV27,-,CASSFTGATEAFF,TGTGCCAGCAGTTTTACAGGGGCCACTGAAGCTTTCTTT
TRBD2,TRBJ2-5,TRBV9,-,CASSVETSTETQYF,TGTGCCAGCAGCGTAGAGACTAGCACGGAGACCCAGTACTTC